These 8 T cell receptor beta chains originate from one sample sequenced in a study of follicular helper T cells after annual influenza vaccination. Specified time point: 2015-2016 season, pre-vaccination. Sequencing was performed with immunoSEQ multiplex PCR; in TCRdb, only in-frame clones are kept and a portion is missing. This table has about 14,000 clones, about 83% appearing once. Material: CXCR5- memory CD4+ T cells sorted from blood, obtained on the day of influenza vaccination. These receptors all stem from an adult who received the influenza vaccine.

The rearrangement links TRBV30 to TRBJ1-4; 9 positions match TRBD1. The CDR3 totals 17 residues. Germline values: CDR1 GTSNPN, CDR2 SVGIG (reference sequence). The junction had 8 bases not matched to a gene; V was cut back by 2 bases and J by 1 base. CDR3 DNA: TGTGCCTGGAGTCAATGGGGACAGGGAGGAACTAATGAAAAACTGTTTTTT. Translation: CAWSQWGQGGTNEKLFF.

The chain carries TRBV2 and TRBJ1-1; D is undetermined. Germline CDR1 is SNHLY and CDR2 is FYNNEI. This CDR3 has 13 amino acids. The V gene lost 6 bases and the J gene lost 1 base, with 9 bases spanning the gap. The CDR3 DNA sequence: TGTGCCAGCAGGCCTAACAAGAACACTGAAGCTTTCTTT. Protein product: CASRPNKNTEAFF.

V and J are TRBV28 and TRBJ1-2; D ambiguous. Germline CDR1 is MDHEN and CDR2 is SYDVKM. CDR3 length: 13 residues. With 3 bases removed from V and 1 base from J, the gap between germline ends came to 6 bases. The CDR3 here is CASSLRFNYGYTF. In DNA, the CDR3 is TGTGCCAGCAGTTTGCGCTTTAACTATGGCTACACCTTC.

The rearrangement links TRBV5-4 to TRBJ2-5, with TRBD2 identical over 9 bases. This CDR3 comprises 19 residues. Germline V gives CDR1 SGHNT, CDR2 YYREEE (reference sequence). V was clipped by 0 bases and J by 5 bases; unmatched bases: 17. The CDR3 DNA reads as TGTGCCAGCAGCTTGGTTCTCCTAGCGGGGTCCGCACGATGGGAGACCCAGTACTTC. Translated, it gives CASSLVLLAGSARWETQYF.

This clone was seen more than once but under ten times. This chain uses TRBV5-1 with TRBJ2-7; D not resolved. This CDR3 region has 14 residues. V lost 0 bases to trimming and J lost 2 bases, with 9 bases between them. Germline CDR1 and CDR2: SGHRS and YFSETQ. CDR3 protein: CASSLESRTYEQYF. The CDR3 region has the DNA TGCGCCAGCAGCTTGGAGAGCCGAACCTACGAGCAGTACTTC.

The V call is TRBV19, the J call TRBJ1-6, with 9 nucleotides matching TRBD1. This CDR3 comprises 17 residues. Germline values: CDR1 LNHDA, CDR2 SQIVND (reference sequence). Trimming at V came to 4 bases and at J to 5 bases, leaving 9 bases not matched to a gene. The CDR3 loop reads CASSRGAGTGNNSPLHF. The CDR3 DNA reads as TGTGCCAGTAGTAGAGGGGCCGGGACAGGGAATAATTCACCCCTCCACTTT. Full variable domain (missing parts from reference TRBV19 and TRBJ1-6): DGGITQSPKYLFRKEGQNVTLSCEQNLNHDAMYWYRQDPGQGLRLIYYSQIVNDFQKGDIAEGYSVSREKKESFPLTVTSAQKNPTAFYLCASSRGAGTGNNSPLHFGNGTRLTVT.

The chain couples TRBV5-4 to TRBJ2-1, with no clear D. This CDR3 region has 16 residues. V was clipped by 4 bases and J by 0 bases, with 14 bases between them. Germline V gene lookup returns CDR1 SGHNT and CDR2 YYREEE (reference sequence). CDR3 DNA: TGTGCCAGCAGCCTGGCCTCGATTAGCTCCTACAATGAGCAGTTCTTC. Its translation is CASSLASISSYNEQFF.

The chain's CDR3 is CASSQGGPVAEAFF. The CDR3 nucleotides read TGCGCCAGCAGTCAGGGGGGCCCTGTGGCTGAAGCTTTCTTT. The rearrangement joins TRBV10-1 to TRBJ1-1; TRBD1 agrees at 7 bases. Germline V lookup: CDR1 WNHNN, CDR2 SYGVQD (reference sequence). The trim removed 5 bases at V and 6 bases at J, leaving 9 bases unmatched. The CDR3 covers 14 residues.